This entry lists 28 T cell receptor beta chains sequenced from one sample in a study of identical twins. TCRdb re-derived calls from the 5' RACE reads in MiXCR, one entry per CDR3 protein. The data show nearly 650,000 distinct CDR3 sequences, roughly 7.1% seen once. These same data were also listed under a study on yellow fever vaccine responses in identical twins.

The sequenced sample was PBMCs. These receptors all come from a young woman in good health.

This sequence joins TRBV2 and TRBJ2-7; possibly TRBD1 or TRBD2 for D (7 bases each). The CDR3 is 15 residues long. In germline, CDR1 is SNHLY, CDR2 FYNNEI. The V end lost 4 bases, the J end lost 7 bases, and 20 bases lay between the germline ends. The CDR3 sequence: CASSGRGDTQGEQYF. The DNA of the CDR3 is TGTGCCAGCAGTGGCCGGGGGGACACACAGGGGGAGCAGTACTTC.

This clonotype was seen more than once but under ten times. As DNA, the CDR3 is TGTGCCAGCAGCCTACGTCGTCTAGCGGGAGGCTGGTACGAGCAGTACTTC. Protein sequence: CASSLRRLAGGWYEQYF. The chain links TRBV11-2 to TRBJ2-7; TRBD2 matches at 11 bases. The CDR3 extends over 17 amino acids. V trimming: 5 bases; J trimming: 4 bases; junction bases outside the gene matches: 13. Per germline, CDR1 SGHAT and CDR2 FQNNGV. Using reference TRBV11-2 and TRBJ2-7 for the parts outside the CDR3, the full variable domain is EAGVAQSPRYKIIEKRQSVAFWCNPISGHATLYWYQQILGQGPKLLIQFQNNGVVDDSQLPKDRFSAERLKGVDSTLKIQPAKLEDSAVYLCASSLRRLAGGWYEQYFGPGTRLTVT.

This clonotype was seen more than once but under ten times. Relative to the germline gene, one junction end is altered; a read error may explain this. The genes are TRBV7-9 and TRBJ2-4; 7 bases align to TRBD1. The CDR3 has 12 amino acids. Per the germline V gene, CDR1 is SEHNR and CDR2 is FQNEAQ (reference sequence). In DNA form, the CDR3 reads TGTGCCAGCAGCTTAGGGCCTCGGGACAGAGGGTTC. It specifies CASSLGPRDRGF.

This clonotype appeared a few times. The J gene is TRBJ2-5, the V gene TRBV7-9, with D perhaps TRBD2 (6 bases). The CDR3 has 15 amino acids. V lost 7 bases and J lost 5, with 20 bases in between. Germline V gives CDR1 SEHNR, CDR2 FQNEAQ (reference sequence). The CDR3 loop is CASTRWAGSLETQYF. The CDR3 nucleotides are TGTGCCAGCACCCGGTGGGCGGGGTCCTTGGAGACCCAGTACTTC.

This clonotype has a count of ten or more. The genes are TRBV28 and TRBJ1-5, with 7 bases fitting TRBD1. Trimming at V came to 5 bases and at J to 2 bases, leaving 6 bases not matched to a gene. Germline V gives CDR1 MDHEN, CDR2 SYDVKM. This CDR3 is built from 15 residues. CDR3 DNA: TGTGCCAGCAGTGAGGGAGGGGGCGGCAATCAGCCCCAGCATTTT. Protein: CASSEGGGGNQPQHF.

This clonotype was recorded many times. The genes are TRBV12-3 or TRBV12-4 and TRBJ2-3; TRBD2 aligns across 8 bases. The V gene end was trimmed by 6 bases and the J gene end by 2 bases; junction bases not matched to a gene: 10. This CDR3 region has 16 residues. The CDR3 bases are TGTGCCAGCAGCACCGGGACTAGAATGCCCACAGATACGCAGTATTTT. It codes for CASSTGTRMPTDTQYF.

The chain carries TRBV12-3 or TRBV12-4 and TRBJ1-2; D is uncertain. V was clipped by 2 bases and J by 6 bases, with 16 bases between them. The CDR3 length is 15 residues. The CDR3 sequence is CASSLMVDTRNGYTF. The CDR3 DNA reads as TGTGCCAGCAGTTTAATGGTCGACACACGTAATGGCTACACCTTC.

Ten or more counts support this clonotype. The V gene is TRBV12-3 or TRBV12-4, the J gene TRBJ1-3; D possibly corresponds to TRBD1 (5 bases). The V end lost 6 bases, the J end lost 0 bases, and 15 bases lay between the germline ends. The CDR3 is 16 residues long. The CDR3, as DNA: TGTGCCAGCAGCCGGTCGGGGGGTCGCTCTGGAAACACCATATATTTT. Its translation: CASSRSGGRSGNTIYF.

In its sample, this clonotype was seen many times. The genes are TRBV10-2 and TRBJ2-2; no firm D call. V shed 0 bases and J shed 5 bases, with 7 bases lying between them. The germline gives CDR1 WSHSY, CDR2 SAAADI. The CDR3 runs 14 residues. The CDR3 loop reads CASSESPSTGELFF. The CDR3 bases are TGCGCCAGCAGTGAGTCTCCGTCGACCGGGGAGCTGTTTTTT.

V gene TRBV20-1 combines with J gene TRBJ2-3; TRBD1 or TRBD2 may be the D gene (5 bases each). Germline V gene sequence: CDR1 DFQATT, CDR2 SNEGSKA (reference sequence). This CDR3 has 15 amino acids. V lost 6 bases and J 0 bases, leaving 16 bases between the germline ends. The CDR3 sequence: CSAVGVGKSTDTQYF. CDR3 coding DNA: TGCAGTGCGGTAGGGGTCGGGAAGAGCACAGATACGCAGTATTTT.

This clonotype was observed many times. The chain uses TRBV7-3 and TRBJ2-2; D not resolved. The CDR3 has 12 amino acids. Per the germline V gene, CDR1 is SGHTA and CDR2 is FQGTGA. V was clipped by 8 bases and J by 1 base, with 5 bases between them. The CDR3, as DNA: TGTGCCAGCGGAGAGAACACCGGGGAGCTGTTTTTT. It is translated as CASGENTGELFF.

This clonotype was recorded many times. The CDR3 region is CASSPRDSNYGYTF. As DNA, the CDR3 is TGTGCCAGCAGTCCCCGGGACAGTAACTATGGCTACACCTTC. The chain employs TRBV27 and TRBJ1-2; 7 bases line up with TRBD1. The CDR3 covers 14 residues. Trimming took 5 bases from V and 1 from J; bases not matched to a gene: 4. The germline CDR1 and CDR2 sequences are MNHEY and SMNVEV (reference sequence).

The chain employs TRBV2 and TRBJ2-3; a possible D gene is TRBD2 (5 bases). From germline, CDR1 is SNHLY and CDR2 FYNNEI. With 6 bases removed from V and 0 bases from J, the gap between germline ends came to 22 bases. The CDR3 has 18 residues. The DNA of the CDR3 is TGTGCCAGCAGCGGTCATCCCCTGCAGCGAGGGAGCACAGATACGCAGTATTTT. Translation: CASSGHPLQRGSTDTQYF.

The table lists this clonotype with a few counts. The rearrangement links TRBV7-8 to TRBJ2-2; 13 bases agree with TRBD2. Germline CDR1 is SGHVS and CDR2 is FQNEAQ. The junction had 8 bases not matched to a gene; V was cut back by 2 bases and J by 2 bases. The CDR3 length is 19 residues. CDR3 sequence: CASSLTSGRASRNTGELFF. As DNA, the CDR3 is TGTGCCAGCAGCTTAACTAGCGGGAGGGCCTCTAGAAACACCGGGGAGCTGTTTTTT.

CDR3 nucleotide sequence: TGCGCCAGCAGCCTTCTGGGGGAGGCGGACTATGGCTACACCTTC. This gives the protein CASSLLGEADYGYTF. The chain recombines TRBV4-1 with TRBJ1-2, with a possible D match to TRBD1 (5 bases). The CDR3 has 15 residues. Trimming pared 4 bases from V and 3 bases from J, leaving 15 bases between. CDR1 is MGHRA, CDR2 YSYEKL, per germline.

This clonotype has just a few counts. This chain links TRBV15 with TRBJ2-1; D unclear. V dropped 5 bases and J dropped 5 bases, with 16 bases sitting between them. The CDR3 sequence is 15 residues long. The germline V gene has CDR1 LNHNV and CDR2 YYDKDF (reference sequence). The CDR3 here is CATSPVRLSNNEQFF. The CDR3 nucleotides read TGTGCCACCAGCCCCGTCCGGCTATCTAACAATGAGCAGTTCTTC. Full variable domain (outside the CDR3, taken from reference TRBV15 and TRBJ2-1): DAMVIQNPRYQVTQFGKPVTLSCSQTLNHNVMYWYQQKSSQAPKLLFHYYDKDFNNEADTPDNFQSRRPNTSFCFLDIRSPGLGDTAMYLCATSPVRLSNNEQFFGPGTRLTVL.

There are many counts of this clonotype. This rearrangement joins TRBV10-3 to TRBJ2-1; D uncertain. Between the trimmed V and J ends, which lost 1 base and 7 bases, there was a span of 5 bases. The CDR3 is made up of 12 amino acids. CDR1 and CDR2 from the germline V gene are ENHRY and SYGVKD. The CDR3 loop is CAISEFRNEQFF. The DNA for the CDR3 is TGTGCCATCAGTGAGTTCCGTAATGAGCAGTTCTTC.

The sample holds a few counts of this clonotype. This chain's CDR3 is CASSLGGTPHGELFF. The CDR3 nucleotides read TGCGCCAGCAGCTTGGGGGGCACACCCCACGGGGAGCTGTTTTTT. The chain employs TRBV5-1 and TRBJ2-2; TRBD1 might be the D (5 bases). The CDR3 covers 15 residues. Between the trimmed V and J ends, which lost 0 bases and 7 bases, there was a span of 13 bases. Germline V CDR1 and CDR2: SGHRS, YFSETQ.

This clonotype came up a few times. This rearrangement joins TRBV7-8 to TRBJ2-2; possibly TRBD2 for D (6 bases). The V end lost 5 bases, the J end lost 0 bases, and 19 bases lay between the germline ends. Germline V CDR1 and CDR2: SGHVS, FQNEAQ. The CDR3 consists of 18 residues. CDR3 in DNA: TGTGCCAGCAGCCTAGATGAGCGGGCCTTACCGAACACCGGGGAGCTGTTTTTT. Its protein product is CASSLDERALPNTGELFF.

In its sample, this clonotype was seen many times. The CDR3 region is CASSGPGNTEAFF. CDR3 nucleotide sequence: TGTGCCAGCAGCGGTCCGGGGAACACTGAAGCTTTCTTT. The chain combines TRBV2 with TRBJ1-1, with no clear D. Germline CDR1 SNHLY, CDR2 FYNNEI. The CDR3 has 13 residues. Trimming removed 6 bases from V and 1 base from J, with 9 bases in between.

The V and J genes are TRBV20-1 and TRBJ2-7, with 11 bases matching TRBD2. With 6 bases clipped from V and 2 bases from J, the junction kept 12 bases outside the gene matches. From germline, CDR1 is DFQATT and CDR2 SNEGSKA (reference sequence). The CDR3 runs 16 residues. The CDR3 is CSATRTGTSGAYEQYF. Written as DNA, the CDR3 is TGCAGTGCGACCAGGACCGGGACTAGCGGAGCCTACGAGCAGTACTTC.

This clonotype came up many times. The CDR3 reads CASSPVGLTGGGETQYF. The CDR3 DNA reads TGCGCCAGCAGCCCGGTTGGTCTTACGGGAGGTGGAGAGACCCAGTACTTC. The chain has TRBV5-1 and TRBJ2-5; 7 bases map to TRBD2. The V gene end was trimmed by 4 bases and the J gene end by 4 bases; junction bases not matched to a gene: 16. The CDR3 is 17 residues long. Germline assignment: CDR1 SGHRS and CDR2 YFSETQ.

V is TRBV19 and J is TRBJ2-1; 7 nucleotides match TRBD1. CDR3 length: 15 amino acids. Trimming at V came to 8 bases and at J to 0 bases, leaving 7 bases not matched to a gene. The germline gives CDR1 LNHDA, CDR2 SQIVND (reference sequence). CDR3 in amino acids: CASLKTGSSYNEQFF. The CDR3 DNA reads as TGTGCCAGTCTGAAGACAGGGAGCTCCTACAATGAGCAGTTCTTC. Looking up the rest from reference TRBV19 and TRBJ2-1 gives the full variable domain: DGGITQSPKYLFRKEGQNVTLSCEQNLNHDAMYWYRQDPGQGLRLIYYSQIVNDFQKGDIAEGYSVSREKKESFPLTVTSAQKNPTAFYLCASLKTGSSYNEQFFGPGTRLTVL.

The V call is TRBV2, the J call TRBJ1-6; D not resolved. CDR3 size: 16 residues. V shed 1 base and J shed 3 bases, with 10 bases lying between them. Germline V gene sequence: CDR1 SNHLY, CDR2 FYNNEI. The CDR3 DNA reads TGTGCCAGCAGTGAAGGTGTGGGGATCTATAATTCACCCCTCCACTTT. This encodes CASSEGVGIYNSPLHF. The variable domain in full, with the rest retrieved from reference TRBV2 and TRBJ1-6, is EPEVTQTPSHQVTQMGQEVILRCVPISNHLYFYWYRQILGQKVEFLVSFYNNEISEKSEIFDDQFSVERPDGSNFTLKIRSTKLEDSAMYFCASSEGVGIYNSPLHFGNGTRLTVT.

This clonotype has at least ten counts. The chain joins TRBV6-1 to TRBJ1-5; TRBD1 matches 7 bases. Germline assignment: CDR1 MNHNS and CDR2 SASEGT. Germline trimming cut 0 bases from V and 6 bases from J; bases unmatched to any gene: 5. This CDR3 has 15 amino acids. CDR3 protein: CASSEATGMVQPQHF. The CDR3 DNA reads TGTGCCAGCAGTGAAGCGACAGGGATGGTTCAGCCCCAGCATTTT.

This clonotype appeared a few times. The chain uses TRBV5-1 and TRBJ1-1; a possible D gene is TRBD1 (5 bases). CDR1 and CDR2 from the germline V gene are SGHRS and YFSETQ. The CDR3 runs to 17 residues. V lost 0 bases, J lost 0 bases, and 15 bases lay in between. This CDR3 is CASSLVGRDPLNTEAFF. CDR3 nucleotide sequence: TGCGCCAGCAGCTTGGTGGGCAGGGATCCCCTGAACACTGAAGCTTTCTTT.

This clonotype was picked up many times. The CDR3 DNA sequence: TGTGCCAGCAGTAGAGCGGGAGATGTGGAGACCCAGTACTTC. Translating gives CASSRAGDVETQYF. The chain joins TRBV12-3 or TRBV12-4 to TRBJ2-5; TRBD2 agrees at 8 bases. V trimming: 5 bases; J trimming: 5 bases; junction bases outside the gene matches: 7. This CDR3 comprises 14 residues.

This clonotype was picked up many times. The chain couples TRBV29-1 to TRBJ2-1; D might be TRBD2 (5 bases). The CDR3 is made up of 11 amino acids. V dropped 3 bases and J dropped 5 bases, with 5 bases sitting between them. The V gene's germline CDR1 is SQVTM and CDR2 ANQGSEA. The CDR3 loop is CSVDGNNEQFF. CDR3 in DNA: TGCAGCGTTGACGGGAACAATGAGCAGTTCTTC.